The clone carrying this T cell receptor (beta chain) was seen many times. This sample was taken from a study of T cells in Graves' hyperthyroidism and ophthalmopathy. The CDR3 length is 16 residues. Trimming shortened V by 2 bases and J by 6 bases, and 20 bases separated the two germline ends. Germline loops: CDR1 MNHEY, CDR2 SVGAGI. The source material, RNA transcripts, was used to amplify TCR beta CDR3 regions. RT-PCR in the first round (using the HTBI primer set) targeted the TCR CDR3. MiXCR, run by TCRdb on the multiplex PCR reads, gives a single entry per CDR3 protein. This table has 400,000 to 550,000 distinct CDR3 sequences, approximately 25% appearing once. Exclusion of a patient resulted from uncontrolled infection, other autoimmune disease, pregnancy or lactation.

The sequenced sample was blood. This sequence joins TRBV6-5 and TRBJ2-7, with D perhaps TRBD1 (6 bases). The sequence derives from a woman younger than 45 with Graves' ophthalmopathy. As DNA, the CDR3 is TGTGCCAGCAGTTACCCCCCACAGGGATTAGTTAGCGAGCAGTACTTC. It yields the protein CASSYPPQGLVSEQYF.